The present T cell receptor (beta chain) was sequenced within a study of blood T cell repertoires in COVID-19. As concerns this clone: The same CDR3 also results from other DNA sequences found in this sample.

Germline loops: CDR1 GTSNPN, CDR2 SVGIG (reference sequence). The V end lost 3 bases, the J end lost 1 base, and 10 bases lay between the germline ends. The CDR3 is made up of 13 amino acids. Sequencing used immunoSEQ multiplex PCR; TCRdb keeps in-frame clones, though not all of them. In the table there are about 250,000 clones, 86% of which are singletons. The rearrangement uses TRBV30 and TRBJ2-7; D perhaps matches TRBD2 (5 bases). This sequence originates from a middle-aged man who had recovered from COVID-19. The sample consisted of PBMCs or T cells enriched from blood (not recorded which). The CDR3 DNA follows: TGTGCCTGGAGCCCCGGACTGTCCTACGAGCAGTACTTC. Residues: CAWSPGLSYEQYF.